This T cell receptor beta chain emerged from a study of OX40 agonist ivuxolimab in advanced cancers. The table came from immunoSEQ multiplex PCR; TCRdb's copy has only in-frame clones and leaves some out. This sample has about 54,000 clones, with roughly 86% found just once. This clonotype was sampled from an adult with an advanced solid tumor such as melanoma, head and neck, liver or kidney cancer. Material: CD4+ or CD8+ T cells sorted from blood, obtained in a trial of the OX40 agonist ivuxolimab.

CDR3 protein: CATSSGLAGDSPSEQYF. The DNA of the CDR3 is TGTGCCACCAGCAGTGGACTAGCGGGAGATTCTCCAAGCGAGCAGTACTTC. The chain recombines TRBV15 with TRBJ2-7, with 13 bases matching TRBD2. The V segment lost 3 bases and the J segment 6 bases; nucleotides outside the gene matches: 11. The germline V gene encodes CDR1 LNHNV and CDR2 YYDKDF (reference sequence). The CDR3 is 17 amino acids.